This T cell receptor (beta chain) was captured in a study of blood T cells in healthy people across ages. Findings of the study overall: Donor CMV status was unknown, possibly confounding expanded clonotype changes. Diversity of TCR beta per million T cells declined in a roughly linear way with age.

A second PCR, run for 7 to 11 cycles, used a sample-barcoded 5' primer plus a J-beta primer mix. MiXCR, run by TCRdb on the 5' RACE reads, gives a single entry per CDR3 protein. The repertoire has about 1 million distinct CDR3 sequences, 35% to 50% of them found once; the top ten carry approximately 17%. Drawing of peripheral blood yielded ten milliliters from each donor. The CDR3 totals 13 residues. Trimming took 7 bases from V and 5 from J, leaving 15 bases between them. Per germline, CDR1 SGHVT and CDR2 SQSDAQ. As to this clonotype: Antigen: not known.

The chain uses TRBV7-4 and TRBJ2-7; D remains ambiguous. Source material: blood. This sequence was found in a woman aged 55-70 years in good health. The CDR3 region has the DNA TGTGCCAGCAACAAACACCGGGTGGACGAGCAGTACTTC. It specifies CASNKHRVDEQYF.